Listed below are T cell receptor beta chains from one sample, sequenced in a study of cytomegalovirus exposure and HLA in healthy donors. Profiled with immunoSEQ multiplex PCR; TCRdb holds only in-frame clones, not every one. Of some 160,000 clones in the sample, just over 90% were seen once. What was sequenced was PBMCs. All receptors derive from a man aged 18 to 30 in good health and CMV-seronegative. Each CDR3 is given with its conserved first and last residue. Fields, in order: J gene, D gene, clone size, V gene, CDR3 DNA, CDR3 protein. The D gene is left open where the match is weak. A row's size may be missing; if present it is once, few, many or a size class.

>TRBJ1-5|NA|NA|TRBV6-6
TGTGCCAGCAGTTCAATCGCCTATAGCAATCAGCCCCAGCATTTT
CASSSIAYSNQPQHF
>TRBJ2-2|NA|once|TRBV30
TGTGCCTGGGGCGGGACCCTGGGATTTTCGGTCGGGGAGCTGTTTTTT
CAWGGTLGFSVGELFF
>TRBJ2-5|NA|NA|TRBV2
TGTGCCAGCAGGTCTGGGCAGTTGGAAGAGACCCAGTACTTC
CASRSGQLEETQYF
>TRBJ2-3|NA|NA|TRBV30
TGTGCCGGCCGACTAATGAGCACAGATACGCAGTATTTT
CAGRLMSTDTQYF
>TRBJ2-1|TRBD2|NA|TRBV5-1
TGCGCCAGCAGCCCCCGACTAAGCGGGAGCAATGAGCAGTTCTTC
CASSPRLSGSNEQFF
>TRBJ1-1|TRBD1|NA|TRBV25-1
TGTGCCAGCAGTGCCGCGCCGGGACAGGGAAAACTGAACACTGAAGCTTTCTTT
CASSAAPGQGKLNTEAFF
>TRBJ2-1|TRBD2|NA|TRBV19
TGTGCCAGCCGGACTAGCGGGGGGGCCAGGGACAATGAGCAGTTCTTC
CASRTSGGARDNEQFF
>TRBJ2-1|NA|NA|TRBV5-1
TGCGCCAGCAGCTCGGTACCCGCCTACAATGAGCAGTTCTTC
CASSSVPAYNEQFF
>TRBJ2-7|NA|NA|TRBV4-1
TGCGCCAGCAGCCAAGATCTGGCAGGGATATTCTACGAGCAGTACTTC
CASSQDLAGIFYEQYF
>TRBJ2-5|NA|NA|TRBV10-1
TGCGCCAGCAGTGCCGACAGTCGGGCGTTGGAGACCCAGTACTTC
CASSADSRALETQYF
>TRBJ2-1|NA|NA|TRBV6-6
TGTGCCAGCAGTTACTCGAGGGTTTACAATGAGCAGTTCTTC
CASSYSRVYNEQFF
>TRBJ2-3|TRBD1|NA|TRBV27
TGTGCCAGCAGTCGGGACAGGGGGGGCACAGATACGCAGTATTTT
CASSRDRGGTDTQYF
>TRBJ1-2|TRBD1|NA|TRBV11-2
TGTGCCAGCAGCTTACATTCCAAGCTTCCGGACAGGGACTATGGCTACACCTTC
CASSLHSKLPDRDYGYTF
>TRBJ2-5|TRBD2|once|TRBV2
TGTGCCAGCAGTGCCGGACTAGCGGGAGTATCAGAGACCCAGTACTTC
CASSAGLAGVSETQYF
>TRBJ1-1|NA|NA|TRBV29-1
TGCAGCGTTGAAGAACTCGGGTTAGGGAACACTGAAGCTTTCTTT
CSVEELGLGNTEAFF
>TRBJ2-5|NA|many|TRBV10-1
TGCGCCAGCAGTGGACAGTACCAAGAGACCCAGTACTTC
CASSGQYQETQYF
>TRBJ1-2|NA|NA|TRBV9
TGTGCCAGCAGCGTGAACAGGTACGGCTACACCTTC
CASSVNRYGYTF
>TRBJ1-3|NA|NA|TRBV30
TGTGCCTGGGGCGCCTCGGGACTCAGAAACACCATATATTTT
CAWGASGLRNTIYF
>TRBJ1-6|TRBD1|NA|TRBV6-5
TGTGCCAGCAGTTACTGGGGGACAGGGGATAATTCACCCCTCCACTTT
CASSYWGTGDNSPLHF
>TRBJ2-7|NA|NA|TRBV9
TGTGCCAGCAGCGTCGGGGATGCGTCCTACGAGCAGTACTTC
CASSVGDASYEQYF
>TRBJ1-2|NA|NA|TRBV6-6
TGTGCCAGCAGTTACGGTGACAGGCTTAACTATGGCTACACCTTC
CASSYGDRLNYGYTF
>TRBJ1-6|NA|NA|TRBV5-4
TGTGCCAGCAGCCTTGGAGAGAGCTCCTATAATTCACCCCTCCACTTT
CASSLGESSYNSPLHF
>TRBJ1-2|NA|NA|TRBV30
TGTGCGGGCGTTACGGCGAACTATGGCTACACCTTC
CAGVTANYGYTF
>TRBJ1-1|TRBD1|NA|TRBV30
TGTGCCTGGCAGAAACAGGGGGCGAATACTGAAGCTTTCTTT
CAWQKQGANTEAFF
>TRBJ1-5|NA|NA|TRBV7-9
TGTGCCAGCAGCACACACAGGGATCAGCCCCAGCATTTT
CASSTHRDQPQHF